The sequence of this T cell receptor (beta chain) was determined in a study of PD-L1 blockade in urothelial cancer. Background on the study: Between 0 and 3 chemotherapy regimens preceded treatment for each patient. Timepoints chosen for blood analysis were 3 weeks (second dose) and 6 weeks after treatment start.

Per-patient samples, pretreatment and on-treatment, numbered 1 to 8. Trimming stripped 1 base from V and 5 bases from J, with 8 bases between. In germline, CDR1 is SGDLS, CDR2 YYNGEE. The CDR3 is made up of 13 amino acids. Added to each PCR by spiking were synthetic TCR analog templates. Measured with immunoSEQ multiplex PCR; TCRdb has only the in-frame clones, and not every one. The table shows 70,000 to 90,000 clones, with about 81% occurring only once. This clone came up once. Specimen: PBMCs, collected around atezolizumab (anti-PD-L1) treatment. The chain uses TRBV9 and TRBJ2-3; D is undetermined. The TCR comes from an older man with urothelial cancer. Written as DNA, the CDR3 is TGTGCCAGCAGCGTACCCTCGGGAGATACGCAGTATTTT. It encodes CASSVPSGDTQYF. Variable domain in full (rest from reference TRBV9 and TRBJ2-3): DSGVTQTPKHLITATGQRVTLRCSPRSGDLSVYWYQQSLDQGLQFLIQYYNGEERAKGNILERFSAQQFPDLHSELNLSSLELGDSALYFCASSVPSGDTQYFGPGTRLTVL.